These T cell receptor beta chains were read from a single sample in a study of blood T cell repertoires in COVID-19. Measured with immunoSEQ multiplex PCR; TCRdb has only the in-frame clones, and not every one. The sample has 160,000 or so clones; more than 65% are singletons. Sequenced sample: peripheral blood. The receptors originated from a woman older than 75 with acute or convalescent COVID-19. Each CDR3 is given with its conserved first and last residue. The D gene is left open where the match is weak. Clone size is given for some rows only: seen once, a few or many times, or a class if the clone is expanded.

j_call v_call d_call clone_size cdr3_aa cdr3_nt
TRBJ1-2 TRBV9 . . CASSDTGYYGYTF TGTGCCAGCAGCGACACAGGATACTATGGCTACACCTTC
TRBJ2-1 TRBV5-1 TRBD1 . CASAGQGPYNEQFF TGCGCCAGCGCCGGACAGGGCCCTTACAATGAGCAGTTCTTC
TRBJ1-3 TRBV9 TRBD1 . CASSAAPRGTGNTIYF TGTGCCAGCAGCGCCGCACCCAGGGGGACCGGGAACACCATATATTTT
TRBJ1-2 TRBV20-1 . . CSASGGGSSNYGYTF TGCAGTGCTAGTGGGGGGGGCAGCTCTAACTATGGCTACACCTTC
TRBJ2-2 TRBV3-1/TRBV3-2 TRBD2 . CASSPLGRGGPGELFF TGTGCCAGCAGCCCCCTCGGGCGGGGGGGTCCCGGGGAGCTGTTTTTT
TRBJ1-5 TRBV7-9 . few CASSRENQPQHF TGTGCCAGCAGCCGAGAGAATCAGCCCCAGCATTTT
TRBJ1-2 TRBV18 TRBD1 . CASSLDRVWYGYTF TGTGCCAGCTCACTTGACAGGGTTTGGTATGGCTACACCTTC
TRBJ2-7 TRBV19 TRBD1 . CASSITSDRLGSYEQYF TGTGCCAGTAGTATAACGTCGGACAGGCTTGGATCTTACGAGCAGTACTTC
TRBJ1-2 TRBV27 . . CASSSWGLGANYGYTF TGTGCCAGCAGCTCGTGGGGTTTGGGAGCTAACTATGGCTACACCTTC
TRBJ1-4 TRBV4-1 . . CASSQGLPYSNEKLFF TGCGCCAGCAGCCAAGGCCTCCCTTACTCTAATGAAAAACTGTTTTTT
TRBJ1-2 TRBV6-1 . . CASTEQGYGYTF TGTGCCAGCACTGAACAGGGCTATGGCTACACCTTC
TRBJ2-1 TRBV7-9 TRBD2 . CASRRASGGAGANEQFF TGTGCCAGCCGCCGGGCTAGCGGGGGGGCCGGCGCCAATGAGCAGTTCTTC
TRBJ1-1 TRBV7-8 TRBD1 . CASSKDRDTEAFF TGTGCCAGCAGCAAGGACAGGGACACTGAAGCTTTCTTT
TRBJ2-7 TRBV3-1/TRBV3-2 TRBD2 . CASSQGSSGTTTYEQYF TGTGCCAGCAGCCAGGGATCTAGCGGGACTACCACCTACGAGCAGTACTTC
TRBJ2-3 TRBV15 TRBD2 . CATSRTPGTSGSTDTQYF TGTGCCACCAGCAGAACGCCCGGGACTAGCGGGAGCACAGATACGCAGTATTTT
TRBJ1-2 TRBV4-1 . . CASSPTGVVTGYTF TGCGCCAGCAGCCCTACGGGAGTCGTGACTGGCTACACCTTC
TRBJ1-4 TRBV5-5 . . CASSPRQGFREKLFF TGTGCCAGCAGCCCACGTCAGGGGTTTCGGGAAAAACTGTTTTTT
TRBJ1-4 TRBV7-6 . . CASSAIVGGATNEKLFF TGTGCCAGCAGCGCCATAGTTGGGGGGGCAACTAATGAAAAACTGTTTTTT
TRBJ1-4 TRBV15 . . CATSRDGEKLFF TGTGCCACCAGCAGAGACGGTGAAAAACTGTTTTTT
TRBJ2-1 TRBV7-2 TRBD2 . CASSPRTSGLYNEQFF TGTGCCAGCAGCCCAAGGACTAGCGGCCTTTACAATGAGCAGTTCTTC
TRBJ2-1 TRBV28 . . CASILYNEQFF TGTGCCAGCATCCTCTACAATGAGCAGTTCTTC
TRBJ1-5 TRBV19 TRBD1 . CATRTGTNQPQHF TGTGCCACCCGGACAGGAACTAATCAGCCCCAGCATTTT
TRBJ2-7 TRBV3-1/TRBV3-2 . . CASSSNRDEQYF TGTGCCAGCAGCTCGAACAGGGACGAGCAGTACTTC
TRBJ1-1 TRBV2 TRBD1 . CASSRTGRNTEAFF TGTGCCAGCAGTAGGACAGGGAGGAACACTGAAGCTTTCTTT
TRBJ2-3 TRBV19 . . CASSMSDTQYF TGTGCCAGTAGTATGTCTGATACGCAGTATTTT
TRBJ2-3 TRBV19 TRBD2 . CASAPGLAGGAPDTQYF TGTGCCAGTGCCCCGGGACTAGCGGGGGGGGCGCCAGATACGCAGTATTTT
TRBJ2-1 TRBV7-9 TRBD1 medium-sized CASSPAGGTGKRYDEQFF TGTGCCAGCAGCCCTGCGGGTGGGACAGGTAAACGGTACGATGAGCAGTTCTTC
TRBJ2-7 TRBV27 TRBD2 . CASSFNLAGAYEQYF TGTGCCAGCAGTTTTAATCTAGCGGGAGCCTACGAGCAGTACTTC
TRBJ2-7 TRBV7-3 . . CASSLTPLSSYEQYF TGTGCCAGCAGCTTAACCCCACTGAGCTCCTACGAGCAGTACTTC